The sequence of this T cell receptor beta chain was determined in a study of blood T cell repertoires in COVID-19 (dated by TCRdb to 2020 to 2022). For the wider study: The collaborator samples originated in the United States, Italy and Spain and spanned the acute and convalescent phases of COVID-19. The material from the prospective study consisted of cDNA or gDNA derived from T cells, B-cell-depleted T cells, or PBMCs. Deeply sampled blood TCRbeta repertoires from subjects exposed to, actively infected with, or recovered from COVID-19 were included in the dataset. The repertoires were released in a freely available public database intended as a resource for research on the immune response to SARS-CoV-2. The samples were drawn from the first 160 participants of the ongoing ImmuneRACE study and from some 1,300 subjects provided by 6 global collaborators. Sample metadata almost always included a de-identified subject ID, COVID-19 status, age in years and sex. Where available, HLA class I and class II types were taken from metadata supplied by the sample provider and were not determined by assay-based typing.

In Seattle, one collaborating source enrolled patients while the infection was active and tracked those patients longitudinally over the course of disease. Each collaborating institution followed its own protocols to collect whole blood in K2EDTA tubes. Collaborator samples were shipped for TCRbeta analysis as frozen whole blood, isolated PBMCs, or DNA extracted from either sample type. TCRbeta CDR3 regions were amplified from genomic DNA using the immunoSEQ Assay, a bias-controlled multiplex PCR. Per the authors' processing: Nucleated cell counts per sample were estimated from amplification of reference gene primers within the assay. Sequence reads were collapsed and filtered to measure the absolute abundance of every unique TCRbeta CDR3 rearrangement. For each sample, productive Simpson clonality was calculated as the square root of Simpson's diversity index across productive rearrangements. TCRdb took over this immuneACCESS table, retaining in-frame rearrangements with V and J assigned. Such tables are incomplete; in checked studies, under half of the missing clones stem from an unresolved V gene, and the remainder is unexplained. That table gives V, J and clone size, and the DNA gave D and trimming. The sample records some 49,000 clones, 81% of which are singletons. The ten largest clones represent about a fifth of the sample.

A word on this clone: What antigen it recognizes has not been identified. The input lacks base qualities; no much larger clone sits a single base away.

The CDR3 numbers 16 residues from cysteine through phenylalanine. The CDR3 DNA has 48 bases and is translated from base 1. What the work shows at the level of the full study, not this receptor alone: The quantity of clinical and demographic metadata differed by source and by participant and was supplied without curation.

The rearranged segments are TRBV21-1 and TRBJ2-2; the table's TRBD1 call for D was not verified on the DNA. TRBV21-1 counts as a pseudogene. The sequenced material came from peripheral blood. The sequence derives from a woman aged 80 or over with COVID-19, enrolled during active disease. The sequence in DNA is TGTGCCAGCAGCAAAGCTGGGGGACAGAACACCGGGGAGCTGTTTTTT. This translates into CASSKAGGQNTGELFF.